This TCR beta chain was sequenced for a study of memory CD4+ T cells and cytomegalovirus serostatus. Study information: Healthy Belgian adult donors included about nine CMV-positive and 24 CMV-negative people.

The sort gate was single viable CD3+CD4+CD8-CD45RO+ cells for memory CD4+ T cells. The germline V gene has CDR1 SNHLY and CDR2 FYNNEI. The V and J ends lost 0 bases and 7 bases respectively, with 10 bases between them. CDR3 size: 14 residues. Libraries were prepared by immunoSEQ multiplex PCR; TCRdb keeps only in-frame clonotypes and omits some of them. The top ten clones hold more than 0.8% of a sample with about 61,000 clones, approximately 85% of them seen once. This clonotype was sampled from an adult in good health and CMV-seronegative. Sequenced material: memory CD4+ T cells from blood. V usage is TRBV2 and J usage is TRBJ1-5; tentative D call: TRBD1 (5 bases). The DNA for the CDR3 is TGTGCCAGCAGTGAAGCGCGGGGGTTCCAGCCCCAGCATTTT. This translates into CASSEARGFQPQHF. Looking up the rest from reference TRBV2 and TRBJ1-5 gives the full variable domain: EPEVTQTPSHQVTQMGQEVILRCVPISNHLYFYWYRQILGQKVEFLVSFYNNEISEKSEIFDDQFSVERPDGSNFTLKIRSTKLEDSAMYFCASSEARGFQPQHFGDGTRLSIL.